This T cell receptor beta chain was documented in a study of CD8+ T cells in alopecia areata. Deletions cut 5 bases from V and 6 bases from J, with 14 bases between. CDR1 LNHDA and CDR2 SQIVND come from the germline V gene (reference sequence). This CDR3 region has 14 residues. cDNA serving as the sequencing template came from extracted, reverse transcribed RNA. Method: immunoSEQ multiplex PCR; TCRdb's copy keeps in-frame clones and lacks some. In the table there are 45,000 to 60,000 clones, around 96% of which are singletons. The input for sequencing was CD8+ T cells sorted from blood, taken at week 0. J is TRBJ2-1 and V is TRBV19; possibly TRBD2 for D (6 bases). This sequence was found in a human donor with alopecia areata. Here the CDR3 reads CASSPGTAFNEQFF. The CDR3 DNA is TGTGCCAGTAGTCCCGGGACTGCCTTCAATGAGCAGTTCTTC.